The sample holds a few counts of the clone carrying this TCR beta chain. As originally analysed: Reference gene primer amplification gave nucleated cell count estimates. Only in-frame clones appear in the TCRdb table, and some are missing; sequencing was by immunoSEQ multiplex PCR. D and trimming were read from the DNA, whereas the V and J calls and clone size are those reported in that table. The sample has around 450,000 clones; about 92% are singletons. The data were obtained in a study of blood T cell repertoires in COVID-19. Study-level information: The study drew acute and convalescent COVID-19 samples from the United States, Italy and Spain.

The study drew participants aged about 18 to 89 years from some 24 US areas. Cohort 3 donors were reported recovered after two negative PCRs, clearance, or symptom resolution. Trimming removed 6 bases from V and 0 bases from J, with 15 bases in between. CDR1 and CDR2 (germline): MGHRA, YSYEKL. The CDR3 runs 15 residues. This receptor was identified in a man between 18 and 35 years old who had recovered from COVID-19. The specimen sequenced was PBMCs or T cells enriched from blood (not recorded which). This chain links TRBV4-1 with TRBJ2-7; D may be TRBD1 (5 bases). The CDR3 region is CASRTASPGSYEQYF. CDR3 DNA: TGCGCCAGCAGGACAGCCAGTCCCGGCTCCTACGAGCAGTACTTC.